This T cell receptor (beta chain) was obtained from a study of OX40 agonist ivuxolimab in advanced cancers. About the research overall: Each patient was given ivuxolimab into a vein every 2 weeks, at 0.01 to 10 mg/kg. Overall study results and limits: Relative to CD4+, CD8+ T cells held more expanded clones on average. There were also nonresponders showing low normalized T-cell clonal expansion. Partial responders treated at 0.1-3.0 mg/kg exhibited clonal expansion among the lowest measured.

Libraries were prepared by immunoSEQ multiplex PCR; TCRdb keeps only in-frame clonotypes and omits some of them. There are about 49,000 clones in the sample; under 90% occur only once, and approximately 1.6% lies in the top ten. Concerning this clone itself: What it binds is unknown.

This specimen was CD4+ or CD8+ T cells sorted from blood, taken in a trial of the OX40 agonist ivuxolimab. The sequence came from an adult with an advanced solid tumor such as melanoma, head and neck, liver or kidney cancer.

The CDR3 loop is CSVALMADTQYF. The CDR3 DNA reads as TGCAGCGTTGCCCTAATGGCAGATACGCAGTATTTT. The V and J genes are TRBV29-1 and TRBJ2-3; unclear D gene. V lost 4 bases and J lost 4, with 9 bases in between. CDR1 is SQVTM, CDR2 ANQGSEA, per germline. The CDR3 runs 12 residues.